The clone carrying this T cell receptor beta chain was seen ten or more times. The antigen remains unidentified. The V gene's germline CDR1 is DFQATT and CDR2 SNEGSKA (reference sequence). The length of the CDR3 is 12 residues. Amplified TCR beta CDR3 regions derived from RNA transcripts. HTBI primers drove first-round RT-PCR of the TCR CDR3. Via MiXCR, TCRdb re-called the multiplex PCR reads, giving one row per CDR3 protein. The table lists hundreds of thousands of distinct CDR3 sequences, roughly 15% of them singletons. The data belong to a study of T cells in Graves' hyperthyroidism and ophthalmopathy. Study conclusions and caveats: In the blood, most expanded thyroid clonotypes above 0.001 appeared as well.

The authors obtained PBMCs from roughly 9.7 ml of fresh peripheral blood. The sequence was collected from a woman aged 45-59 years with Graves' ophthalmopathy. Sequencing used blood. The chain employs TRBV20-1 and TRBJ2-3, with D perhaps matching TRBD2 (6 bases). The CDR3 bases are TGCCGGGGAGGACCAGACACAGATACGCAGTATTTT. Its translation is CRGGPDTDTQYF.